The present TCR beta chain was sequenced within a study of neoadjuvant anti-PD-1 for oral cavity cancer. About the research overall: Nivolumab at 3 mg/kg was mostly given biweekly, three to four doses, pre-surgery.

PBMC libraries mostly used around 460 ng of input genomic DNA, with six replicates per sample. Assay used: immunoSEQ multiplex PCR; TCRdb lists only in-frame clones, some missing. In the table there are around 30,000 clones, around nine tenths of which are singletons. CDR3 length: 16 residues. Germline CDR1 reads MNHNS; CDR2 reads SASEGT. V was shortened by 2 bases and J by 7 bases, with 20 bases between the two germline ends. This sequence was found in a person between 40 and 85 years old with oral cavity squamous cell carcinoma. Source: PBMCs, taken before nivolumab (anti-PD-1) treatment. This chain links TRBV6-1 with TRBJ1-2, with unresolved D. As DNA, the CDR3 is TGTGCCAGCAGTGAAAGGAGCGGCTTGGGGTATCGTGGCTACACCTTC. Protein: CASSERSGLGYRGYTF.